This entry lists 21 T cell receptor beta chains sequenced from one sample in a study of T cell responses to AZD1222 COVID-19 vaccine. TCRdb's copy holds only in-frame clones and misses some; the assay was immunoSEQ multiplex PCR. The data hold around 64,000 clones, with roughly 85% observed a single time. Sequenced material: peripheral blood, taken 28 days after the second AZD1222 dose. Every receptor here comes from an adult who received the AZD1222 COVID-19 vaccine.

The chain is built from TRBV11-2 and TRBJ2-2; D unclear. There are 13 residues in the CDR3. Trimming cost V 0 bases and J 4 bases, with 3 bases left between them. Germline V gene lookup returns CDR1 SGHAT and CDR2 FQNNGV. CDR3 loop: CASSLEVTGELFF. The DNA of the CDR3 is TGTGCCAGCAGCTTAGAGGTCACCGGGGAGCTGTTTTTT. The entire variable domain, with the rest obtained from reference TRBV11-2 and TRBJ2-2, is as follows: EAGVAQSPRYKIIEKRQSVAFWCNPISGHATLYWYQQILGQGPKLLIQFQNNGVVDDSQLPKDRFSAERLKGVDSTLKIQPAKLEDSAVYLCASSLEVTGELFFGEGSRLTVL.

The rearrangement links TRBV7-2 to TRBJ1-2; D not certain. The germline gives CDR1 SGHTA, CDR2 FQGNSA. V lost 1 base, J lost 5 bases, and 8 bases lay in between. This CDR3 spans 13 amino acids. For the CDR3, the DNA is TGTGCCAGCAGCTTAGAGGGTCTTTATGGCTACACCTTC. Translated, it gives CASSLEGLYGYTF.

This chain joins TRBV14 and TRBJ2-1, with 8 bases fitting TRBD2. Trimming took 4 bases from V and 7 from J; bases not matched to a gene: 9. Germline V CDR1 and CDR2: SGHDN, FVKESK. The CDR3 covers 15 residues. The CDR3 region has the DNA TGTGCCAGCAGCCGACTAGCGAACTTGGGGAATGAGCAGTTCTTC. It is translated as CASSRLANLGNEQFF.

V usage is TRBV18 and J usage is TRBJ1-4; 10 bases map to TRBD1. V gave up 0 bases and J gave up 12 bases; unmatched junction bases: 13. Germline V gives CDR1 KGHSH, CDR2 LQKENI. This CDR3 comprises 17 residues. The CDR3: CASSPPVGQGIRNELFF. DNA for the CDR3: TGTGCCAGCTCACCACCGGTGGGACAGGGGATACGAAACGAACTGTTTTTT.

This chain links TRBV7-2 with TRBJ1-3; D gene ambiguous. Germline CDR1 and CDR2: SGHTA and FQGNSA. V lost 1 base to trimming and J lost 2 bases, with 12 bases between them. This CDR3 has 16 amino acids. The CDR3 here is CASSLEVGSAGNTIYF. CDR3 coding DNA: TGTGCCAGCAGCTTAGAGGTGGGTTCGGCTGGAAACACCATATATTTT.

This clone has more than one count but fewer than ten. The chain combines TRBV29-1 with TRBJ2-1, with D hard to call. Trimming stripped 6 bases from V and 9 bases from J, with 15 bases between. This CDR3 has 12 residues. The germline V gene has CDR1 SQVTM and CDR2 ANQGSEA. The CDR3 sequence: CSVSKPPGEQFF. The CDR3 DNA reads as TGCAGCGTCTCAAAACCCCCCGGTGAGCAGTTCTTC.

V is TRBV10-3 and J is TRBJ2-1, with D possibly matching TRBD1 (6 bases). Germline V CDR1 and CDR2: ENHRY, SYGVKD. CDR3 length: 11 residues. The CDR3 DNA sequence: TGTGCTGCCTGGGACAACAATGAGCAGTTCTTC. Translating it yields CAAWDNNEQFF.

V gene TRBV5-1 combines with J gene TRBJ2-7; 10 bases line up with TRBD2. Trimming took 1 base from V and 0 from J; bases not matched to a gene: 10. This CDR3 region has 18 residues. Germline CDR1 reads SGHRS; CDR2 reads YFSETQ. CDR3 in amino acids: CASSLSSSGGSRSYEQYF. Here the CDR3 DNA reads TGCGCCAGCAGCTTGAGCTCTAGCGGGGGTTCCCGCTCCTACGAGCAGTACTTC.

The DNA of the CDR3 is TGTGCCAGTAGAAGGACGGATAATTCACCCCTCCACTTT. It specifies CASRRTDNSPLHF. The rearrangement joins TRBV19 to TRBJ1-6; D ambiguous. Trimming removed 6 bases at V and 5 bases at J, with 8 bases between. The CDR3 loop spans 13 amino acids. CDR1 LNHDA and CDR2 SQIVND come from the germline V gene (reference sequence).

The chain has TRBV19 and TRBJ1-2, with D perhaps TRBD1 (5 bases). The CDR3 covers 14 residues. V dropped 3 bases and J dropped 2 bases, with 10 bases sitting between them. Germline lookup yields CDR1 LNHDA and CDR2 SQIVND (reference sequence). The CDR3 is CASSMWDLNYGYTF. CDR3 coding DNA: TGTGCCAGTAGTATGTGGGACCTCAACTATGGCTACACCTTC.

V and J are TRBV19 and TRBJ2-7, with D possibly TRBD2 on 5 matching bases. Trimming removed 6 bases at V and 5 bases at J, with 17 bases between. Germline V gene data show CDR1 as LNHDA and CDR2 as SQIVND (reference sequence). The length of the CDR3 is 14 residues. In DNA, the CDR3 is TGTGCCAGTAGCCCTACCCCTCGGGATCACGAGCAGTACTTC. Translated: CASSPTPRDHEQYF.

This clone has a handful of counts. J is TRBJ1-6 and V is TRBV13; no reliable D call. CDR1 PRHDT and CDR2 FYEKMQ come from the germline V gene (reference sequence). Trimming shortened V by 5 bases and J by 10 bases, and 18 bases separated the two germline ends. The CDR3 consists of 15 residues. The CDR3 protein is CASSRWRDVGSPLHF. CDR3 coding DNA: TGTGCCAGCAGCCGATGGCGGGATGTGGGCTCACCCCTCCACTTT.

The chain employs TRBV30 and TRBJ1-3; D gene uncertain. Germline CDR1 is GTSNPN and CDR2 is SVGIG (reference sequence). The CDR3 spans 12 residues. Trimming took 1 base from V and 7 from J, leaving 8 bases between them. CDR3 bases: TGTGCCTGGAGTGACGTAGGGAACACCATATATTTT. It codes for CAWSDVGNTIYF.

In this sample, this clone is medium-sized. The same CDR3 also results from other DNA sequences found in this sample. The chain has TRBV5-1 and TRBJ2-3; 9 nucleotides match TRBD1. Unmatched junction bases numbered 2, after V lost 0 bases and J lost 3 bases. The V gene's germline CDR1 is SGHRS and CDR2 YFSETQ. CDR3 length equals 15 residues. As DNA, the CDR3 is TGCGCCAGCAGCTTGGGGGACAGGGAGACAGATACGCAGTATTTT. Protein product: CASSLGDRETDTQYF.

This clone has just one count. The chain joins TRBV5-6 to TRBJ2-2; TRBD1 agrees at 8 bases. Unmatched junction bases numbered 9, after V lost 8 bases and J lost 6 bases. CDR1 and CDR2 from the germline V gene are SGHDT and YYEEEE. This CDR3 is built from 14 residues. CDR3 DNA sequence: TGTGCCAGTTCGGACAGGGTAATCCCCGGGGAGCTGTTTTTT. Translation: CASSDRVIPGELFF.

V gene TRBV5-4 combines with J gene TRBJ1-5; perhaps TRBD1 as D (5 bases). Trimming removed 0 bases from V and 3 bases from J, with 10 bases in between. Germline CDR1 SGHNT, CDR2 YYREEE (reference sequence). The CDR3 is made up of 15 amino acids. The CDR3 nucleotides read TGTGCCAGCAGCTTGGGGTGGGGGAACAATCAGCCCCAGCATTTT. The encoded protein is CASSLGWGNNQPQHF.

The V and J genes are TRBV5-1 and TRBJ2-1; 8 positions agree with TRBD2. This CDR3 has 17 amino acids. J was trimmed by 7 bases and V by 3 bases; bases with no gene match: 15. Germline V lookup: CDR1 SGHRS, CDR2 YFSETQ. The CDR3 bases are TGCGCCAGCAGCTCTCGCCGGGGGAGCGGGGGAATAAATGAGCAGTTCTTC. It yields the protein CASSSRRGSGGINEQFF.

J is TRBJ2-2 and V is TRBV7-2, with D maybe TRBD1 (6 bases). Germline V gene lookup returns CDR1 SGHTA and CDR2 FQGNSA. The ends were cut back, 5 bases at V and 5 bases at J, with 15 bases in the middle. This CDR3 is built from 15 residues. The CDR3 nucleotides are TGTGCCAGCAGCCCAACAGGGTCGTGGACCGGGGAGCTGTTTTTT. Protein: CASSPTGSWTGELFF.

The V gene is TRBV7-2, the J gene TRBJ1-1; D unresolved. The length of the CDR3 is 16 residues. CDR1 is SGHTA and CDR2 is FQGNSA in the germline V gene. V was shortened by 0 bases and J by 3 bases, with 14 bases between the two germline ends. Here the CDR3 reads CASSLAGRAPDTEAFF. CDR3 DNA: TGTGCCAGCAGCTTAGCGGGAAGGGCCCCGGACACTGAAGCTTTCTTT. Using reference TRBV7-2 and TRBJ1-1 for the parts outside the CDR3, the full variable domain is GAGVSQSPSNKVTEKGKDVELRCDPISGHTALYWYRQSLGQGLEFLIYFQGNSAPDKSGLPSDRFSAERTGGSVSTLTIQRTQQEDSAVYLCASSLAGRAPDTEAFFGQGTRLTVV.

This chain connects TRBV6-5 to TRBJ2-1; 11 bases align to TRBD2. CDR1 MNHEY and CDR2 SVGAGI come from the germline V gene. There are 14 residues in the CDR3. Trimming at V came to 7 bases and at J to 7 bases, leaving 6 bases not matched to a gene. In DNA, the CDR3 is TGTGCCAGCAACCTAGCGGGGGGCTGGAATGAGCAGTTCTTC. Protein: CASNLAGGWNEQFF.

This chain uses TRBV6-5 with TRBJ2-5; 9 bases fit TRBD1. Germline V gene lookup returns CDR1 MNHEY and CDR2 SVGAGI. This CDR3 contains 15 residues. V lost 2 bases to trimming and J lost 0 bases; unmatched junction nucleotides: 1. The CDR3 is CASSYGTGYQETQYF. The CDR3 DNA follows: TGTGCCAGCAGTTACGGGACAGGGTACCAAGAGACCCAGTACTTC.